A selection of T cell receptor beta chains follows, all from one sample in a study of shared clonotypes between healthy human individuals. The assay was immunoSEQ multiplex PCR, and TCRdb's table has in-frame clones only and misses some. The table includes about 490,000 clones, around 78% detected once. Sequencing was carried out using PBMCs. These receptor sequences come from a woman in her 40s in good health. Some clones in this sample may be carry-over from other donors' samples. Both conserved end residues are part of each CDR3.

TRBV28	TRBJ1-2	CASSLSGADYGYTF
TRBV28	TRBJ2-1	CASSLRQGMVFF
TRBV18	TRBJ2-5	CASSPSRETGETQYF
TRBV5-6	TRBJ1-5	CASSSQGGNQPQHF
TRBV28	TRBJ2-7	CASSLRTGRDYEQYF
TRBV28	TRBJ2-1	CASSPDELAGPHEQFF
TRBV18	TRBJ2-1	CASSPPRASSYNEQFF
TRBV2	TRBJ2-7	CASSDWAHYEQYF
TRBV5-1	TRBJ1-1	CASSSTGGINEAFF
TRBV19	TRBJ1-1	CASTKLQGTEAFF
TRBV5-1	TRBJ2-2	CASSYSPGGYTGELFF
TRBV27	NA	CASSLRVGAGTYEQYF
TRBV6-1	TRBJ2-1	CASSELAGVTYNEQFF
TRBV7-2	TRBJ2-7	CASSLVTGQGYEQYF
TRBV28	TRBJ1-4	CASSPPHNEKLFF
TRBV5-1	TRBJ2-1	CASSLGQSSDNEQFF
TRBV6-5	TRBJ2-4	CASSELAKNIQYF
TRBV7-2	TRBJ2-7	CASSSNRGAYEQYF